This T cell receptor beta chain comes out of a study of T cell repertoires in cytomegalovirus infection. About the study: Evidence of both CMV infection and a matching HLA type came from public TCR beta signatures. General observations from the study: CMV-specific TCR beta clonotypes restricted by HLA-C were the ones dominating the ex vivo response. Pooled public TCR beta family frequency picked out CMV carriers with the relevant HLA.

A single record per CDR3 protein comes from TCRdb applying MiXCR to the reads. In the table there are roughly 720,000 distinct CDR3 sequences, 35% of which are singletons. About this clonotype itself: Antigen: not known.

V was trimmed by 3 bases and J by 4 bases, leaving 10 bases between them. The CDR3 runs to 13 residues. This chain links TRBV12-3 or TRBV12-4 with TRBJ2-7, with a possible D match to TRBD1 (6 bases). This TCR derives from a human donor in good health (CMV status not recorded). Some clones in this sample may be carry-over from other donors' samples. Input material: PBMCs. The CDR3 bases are TGTGCCAGCAGTTTCAGGACAGTGTACGAGCAGTACTTC. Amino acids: CASSFRTVYEQYF.